This entry lists 24 T cell receptor beta chains sequenced from one sample in a study of cytomegalovirus exposure and HLA in healthy donors. Measured with immunoSEQ multiplex PCR; TCRdb has only the in-frame clones, and not every one. The repertoire consists of 95,000 to 150,000 clones, with just under 95% occurring once and the leading ten covering around 1.3%. The sequencing sample was made of PBMCs. These receptors all stem from a young woman in good health and CMV-seronegative.

This clone has just one count. V and J are TRBV28 and TRBJ1-1, with TRBD1 identical over 7 bases. CDR1 and CDR2 (germline): MDHEN, SYDVKM. The length of the CDR3 is 15 residues. V lost 7 bases and J lost 2; bases outside the gene matches: 10. Written as DNA, the CDR3 is TGTGCCAGCACCCCAGGAACAGGGGATAACACTGAAGCTTTCTTT. As protein: CASTPGTGDNTEAFF.

The chain combines TRBV7-8 with TRBJ2-1; D is possibly TRBD2 (6 bases). Per the germline V gene, CDR1 is SGHVS and CDR2 is FQNEAQ. The CDR3 is 15 amino acids. With 3 bases removed from V and 5 bases from J, the gap between germline ends came to 14 bases. The CDR3 DNA sequence: TGTGCCAGCAGCTTTGGGACGGGAGACCACAATGAGCAGTTCTTC. Translating it yields CASSFGTGDHNEQFF. Using reference TRBV7-8 and TRBJ2-1 for the parts outside the CDR3, the full variable domain is GAGVSQSPRYKVAKRGQDVALRCDPISGHVSLFWYQQALGQGPEFLTYFQNEAQLDKSGLPSDRFFAERPEGSVSTLKIQRTQQEDSAVYLCASSFGTGDHNEQFFGPGTRLTVL.

The gene calls are TRBV5-1 and TRBJ1-4; D is perhaps TRBD1 (5 bases). V was trimmed by 2 bases and J by 2 bases, leaving 10 bases between them. Germline CDR1 is SGHRS and CDR2 is YFSETQ. CDR3 size: 15 residues. The CDR3 nucleotides are TGCGCCAGCAGCTTCGCAGGGTACACTAATGAAAAACTGTTTTTT. This encodes CASSFAGYTNEKLFF.

This CDR3 reads CASSPRDRGTEAFF. In DNA, the CDR3 is TGTGCCAGCTCACCACGGGACAGGGGCACTGAAGCTTTCTTT. V gene TRBV18 combines with J gene TRBJ1-1, with 10 nucleotides matching TRBD1. The germline V gene has CDR1 KGHSH and CDR2 LQKENI. The CDR3 loop spans 14 amino acids. V trimming: 1 base; J trimming: 4 bases; junction bases outside the gene matches: 0.

This sequence joins TRBV19 and TRBJ2-2; possible D gene TRBD2, 6 bases. This CDR3 has 16 amino acids. V shed 3 bases and J shed 1 base, with 12 bases lying between them. Germline V gene data show CDR1 as LNHDA and CDR2 as SQIVND (reference sequence). The CDR3 bases are TGTGCCAGTAGTATTCCCGGGACTTGGAACACCGGGGAGCTGTTTTTT. This translates into CASSIPGTWNTGELFF.

The genes are TRBV27 and TRBJ2-1; tentatively, D is TRBD1 (6 bases). The V and J ends lost 7 bases and 8 bases respectively, with 15 bases between them. Per the germline V gene, CDR1 is MNHEY and CDR2 is SMNVEV (reference sequence). There are 13 residues in the CDR3. CDR3 nucleotides: TGTGCCAGCACCGGACAGTCTAGGGATGAGCAGTTCTTC. Translating it yields CASTGQSRDEQFF.

V is TRBV27 and J is TRBJ2-1; 9 positions agree with TRBD2. The CDR3 spans 14 residues. The J segment lost 9 bases and the V segment lost 0 bases, leaving 3 bases of the junction unmatched. Germline assignment: CDR1 MNHEY and CDR2 SMNVEV (reference sequence). This chain's CDR3 is CASSLSSGGSEQFF. The CDR3, as DNA: TGTGCCAGCAGTTTATCCAGCGGGGGGTCTGAGCAGTTCTTC.

This clone was counted once. This chain uses TRBV7-2 with TRBJ2-5; 10 bases fit TRBD2. The germline gives CDR1 SGHTA, CDR2 FQGNSA. J was trimmed by 4 bases and V by 7 bases; bases with no gene match: 6. The CDR3 has 14 residues. Here the CDR3 DNA reads TGTGCCAGCAATGTAGCGGGAGGTTTAGAGACCCAGTACTTC. Translating it yields CASNVAGGLETQYF.

CDR3 DNA sequence: TGCAGTGGGGACTACCAGGGTTGGCAGTACTTC. Protein product: CSGDYQGWQYF. The chain has TRBV20-1 and TRBJ2-7; TRBD2 aligns across 7 bases. CDR1 DFQATT and CDR2 SNEGSKA come from the germline V gene (reference sequence). V dropped 7 bases and J dropped 9; count of bases not matched to a gene: 9. The CDR3 loop spans 11 amino acids.

The chain employs TRBV28 and TRBJ2-7, with 7 bases matching TRBD1. V lost 5 bases and J lost 9; bases outside the gene matches: 13. Germline-derived CDR1 and CDR2 are MDHEN and SYDVKM. There are 14 residues in the CDR3. DNA of the CDR3: TGTGCCAGCAGTCTGGGACAGACTCTACGATGGCAGTACTTC. Amino acid sequence: CASSLGQTLRWQYF.

J is TRBJ2-5 and V is TRBV9; 8 bases agree with TRBD2. V lost 4 bases and J lost 5; bases outside the gene matches: 10. The CDR3 runs 15 residues. The germline CDR1 and CDR2 sequences are SGDLS and YYNGEE. CDR3 region: CASSTRGLGLETQYF. The CDR3 region has the DNA TGTGCCAGCAGCACTCGGGGACTAGGTCTTGAGACCCAGTACTTC.

CDR3: CATVLAGGLKFF. The CDR3 DNA is TGTGCCACCGTGCTAGCGGGGGGGCTGAAGTTCTTC. This chain connects TRBV2 to TRBJ2-1; 12 nucleotides align to TRBD2. V shed 10 bases and J 14 bases; nucleotides not matched to a gene: 9. Germline V CDR1 and CDR2: SNHLY, FYNNEI. The CDR3 is 12 amino acids.

The chain carries TRBV9 and TRBJ1-3; D is possibly TRBD1 (6 bases). Trimming cost V 5 bases and J 0 bases, with 12 bases left between them. The germline CDR1 and CDR2 sequences are SGDLS and YYNGEE. This CDR3 has 15 residues. CDR3 nucleotide sequence: TGTGCCAGCAGTCCCGGACAGCTCTCTGGAAACACCATATATTTT. It specifies CASSPGQLSGNTIYF.

The chain recombines TRBV2 with TRBJ2-1, with a possible D match to TRBD2 (5 bases). V was clipped by 7 bases and J by 7 bases, with 23 bases between them. CDR3 size: 16 residues. Germline V gene data show CDR1 as SNHLY and CDR2 as FYNNEI. As DNA, the CDR3 is TGTGCCAGCATGGACTCGCCGATCGGTAGGATTAATGAGCAGTTCTTC. Its translation: CASMDSPIGRINEQFF. The complete variable domain, with remaining parts taken from reference TRBV2 and TRBJ2-1, reads EPEVTQTPSHQVTQMGQEVILRCVPISNHLYFYWYRQILGQKVEFLVSFYNNEISEKSEIFDDQFSVERPDGSNFTLKIRSTKLEDSAMYFCASMDSPIGRINEQFFGPGTRLTVL.

The V call is TRBV5-1, the J call TRBJ2-5; D is unclear. Trimming pared 1 base from V and 1 base from J, leaving 11 bases between. The CDR3 runs 15 residues. In germline, CDR1 is SGHRS, CDR2 YFSETQ. The CDR3: CASSLLSGSQETQYF. The CDR3 DNA reads TGCGCCAGCAGCTTGCTTTCAGGCTCCCAAGAGACCCAGTACTTC.

The V gene is TRBV6-5, the J gene TRBJ2-7, with a possible D match to TRBD1 (5 bases). Per germline, CDR1 MNHEY and CDR2 SVGAGI. Trimming shortened V by 8 bases and J by 0 bases, and 11 bases separated the two germline ends. There are 13 residues in the CDR3. The CDR3 DNA sequence: TGTGCCAGCTCGGCAGGGATCTCCTACGAGCAGTACTTC. Its translation is CASSAGISYEQYF.

V and J are TRBV29-1 and TRBJ2-7, with a possible D match to TRBD1 (6 bases). The germline CDR1 and CDR2 sequences are SQVTM and ANQGSEA. The CDR3 spans 10 residues. Deletions cut 6 bases from V and 9 bases from J, with 12 bases between. The CDR3 is CSVIQGWQYF. The CDR3 DNA reads as TGCAGCGTCATACAGGGATGGCAGTACTTC.

In its sample, this clone was seen a few times. CDR3 in amino acids: CASSPLQGGNSPLHF. In DNA form, the CDR3 reads TGTGCCAGCAGCCCACTACAAGGAGGGAATTCACCCCTCCACTTT. V usage is TRBV27 and J usage is TRBJ1-6; D gene unclear. The germline V gene has CDR1 MNHEY and CDR2 SMNVEV (reference sequence). V was clipped by 6 bases and J by 7 bases, with 16 bases between them. The CDR3 is 15 residues long.

This clone was detected once. The chain uses TRBV5-1 and TRBJ1-2; TRBD1 might be the D (5 bases). Germline V gene lookup returns CDR1 SGHRS and CDR2 YFSETQ. The CDR3 has 13 residues. V lost 3 bases to trimming and J lost 4 bases, with 10 bases between them. The CDR3 bases are TGCGCCAGCAGCTCGGGGGTGGCCTATGGCTACACCTTC. The encoded protein is CASSSGVAYGYTF.

The chain recombines TRBV2 with TRBJ2-2; TRBD1 might be the D (6 bases). The germline V gene has CDR1 SNHLY and CDR2 FYNNEI. The CDR3 loop spans 14 amino acids. The ends were cut back, 7 bases at V and 3 bases at J, with 12 bases in the middle. The DNA for the CDR3 is TGTGCCAGCACACTACAGGGTTACACCGGGGAGCTGTTTTTT. Translating gives CASTLQGYTGELFF.

This sequence joins TRBV7-9 and TRBJ1-1; D unclear. Germline V gene lookup returns CDR1 SEHNR and CDR2 FQNEAQ (reference sequence). V was shortened by 1 base and J by 11 bases, with 11 bases between the two germline ends. This CDR3 spans 12 amino acids. The chain's CDR3 is CASSLVGREAFF. The CDR3 bases are TGTGCCAGCAGCTTAGTGGGCCGAGAGGCTTTCTTT.

The V gene is TRBV7-3, the J gene TRBJ2-1, with a possible D match to TRBD1 (5 bases). Germline V gene lookup returns CDR1 SGHTA and CDR2 FQGTGA. The germline V and J ends were trimmed by 2 bases and 5 bases, with 16 bases remaining between them. CDR3 size: 16 residues. The CDR3 here is CASSLAERGSNNEQFF. DNA for the CDR3: TGTGCCAGCAGCTTAGCGGAAAGGGGTTCCAACAATGAGCAGTTCTTC.

V usage is TRBV7-9 and J usage is TRBJ1-3; D is ambiguous. Trimming cost V 5 bases and J 0 bases, with 17 bases left between them. There are 17 residues in the CDR3. Per the germline V gene, CDR1 is SEHNR and CDR2 is FQNEAQ (reference sequence). The CDR3 DNA sequence: TGTGCCAGCAGCGCCCCTGGGAGCCTCAACTCTGGAAACACCATATATTTT. Residues: CASSAPGSLNSGNTIYF.

The genes are TRBV7-9 and TRBJ1-5; 7 bases map to TRBD1. Germline V gene data show CDR1 as SEHNR and CDR2 as FQNEAQ (reference sequence). The junction had 5 bases not matched to a gene; V was cut back by 4 bases and J by 2 bases. This CDR3 contains 15 residues. In DNA, the CDR3 is TGTGCCAGCAGCTCAGGGGGATTGGGCAATCAGCCCCAGCATTTT. Translation: CASSSGGLGNQPQHF.